The clone carrying this TCR beta chain was counted between two and nine times. Its antigen is currently unknown. There are 16 residues in the CDR3. V gave up 2 bases and J gave up 9 bases; unmatched junction bases: 13. Germline CDR1 MNHEY, CDR2 SMNVEV (reference sequence). The data stem from a study of beta chain features in type 1 diabetes. Overall study findings and caveats: Because the template was cDNA, high-expressing cells might be over-represented.

Every bit of the isolated RNA underwent reverse transcription, so sequencing read expressed TCRB transcripts. Profiled with immunoSEQ multiplex PCR; TCRdb holds only in-frame clones, not every one. The sample consists of nearly 350,000 clones, roughly 8% of them appearing once. The receptor comes from a young woman in good health. Material for sequencing was central memory CD4+ T cells from blood. The chain joins TRBV27 to TRBJ2-1; TRBD1 agrees at 7 bases. The CDR3 DNA reads TGTGCCAGCAGTTTAGATCTCGCAGGGGGAGTGGGTGAGCAGTTCTTC. Amino acids: CASSLDLAGGVGEQFF.